This paragraph reports one T cell receptor beta chain. There are 13 residues in the CDR3. Germline V gene lookup returns CDR1 SGHVS and CDR2 FNYEAQ. The germline V and J ends were trimmed by 4 bases and 5 bases, with 11 bases remaining between them. This sample is drawn from a study of blood T cell repertoires in COVID-19. Across the whole study: PBMCs, B-cell-depleted T cells, or T cells were the source of the cDNA or gDNA that made up the material.

Libraries were prepared by immunoSEQ multiplex PCR; TCRdb keeps only in-frame clonotypes and omits some of them. The table includes 77,000 or so clones, approximately 85% detected once. The TCR sequence derives from a man at least 80 years old with acute or convalescent COVID-19. Sequenced: peripheral blood. The J gene is TRBJ2-5, the V gene TRBV7-6; possible D gene TRBD2, 6 bases. This CDR3 is CASSSDGGETQYF. For the CDR3, the DNA is TGTGCCAGCAGCTCGGACGGAGGGGAGACCCAGTACTTC.